A single sample is the source of the 22 T cell receptor beta chains below, sequenced in a study of regulatory and conventional T cells in RAG deficiency (dated by TCRdb to the late 2010s). The library was generated by the immunoSEQ multiplex PCR assay. Drawn from immuneACCESS, this table holds only the in-frame rearrangements with V and J called that TCRdb kept. Clones are partly lost; checked studies trace under half to an unresolved V gene and leave the rest unexplained. Within this sample are 7,000 to 8,500 clones, with about 94% of them counted one time only. In total, the top ten clones hold approximately 1.5% of the sample. Before genomic DNA extraction, regulatory T cells were purified from blood as CD4+CD25-high CD127-low cells. These records were also assigned to another study, of regulatory T cells. Per the second study: The multiplex PCR used 52 forward TRBV primers and 13 reverse TRBJ primers, with assay-based and computational corrections for amplification bias.

The sample taken for sequencing was CD127- CD25+ CD4+ Tregs sorted from blood. These receptors were obtained from a human donor in good health.

This sequence joins TRBV6-6 and TRBJ1-2; perhaps TRBD1 as D (6 bases). Germline V gives CDR1 MNHNY, CDR2 SVGAGI (reference sequence). The CDR3 is made up of 14 amino acids. V was cut by 2 bases and J by 5 bases, with 12 bases left in between. This chain's CDR3 is CASSYRGADYGYTF. CDR3 coding DNA: TGTGCCAGCAGTTACCGGGGGGCCGATTATGGCTACACCTTC.

The V gene is TRBV5-1, the J gene TRBJ1-2, with 7 positions matching TRBD1. Germline V gene sequence: CDR1 SGHRS, CDR2 YFSETQ. This CDR3 has 13 residues. V lost 1 base and J lost 4; bases outside the gene matches: 1. The CDR3 protein is CASSLYRGYGYTF. The CDR3 DNA reads as TGCGCCAGCAGCTTGTACAGGGGCTATGGCTACACCTTC. Filled out from reference TRBV5-1 and TRBJ1-2, the complete variable domain reads KAGVTQTPRYLIKTRGQQVTLSCSPISGHRSVSWYQQTPGQGLQFLFEYFSETQRNKGNFPGRFSGRQFSNSRSEMNVSTLELGDSALYLCASSLYRGYGYTFGSGTRLTVV.

This chain links TRBV4-1 with TRBJ2-3; D remains ambiguous. CDR3 length: 16 residues. V shed 2 bases and J shed 0 bases, with 12 bases lying between them. Looked up from germline, CDR1 is MGHRA and CDR2 is YSYEKL. Written as DNA, the CDR3 is TGCGCCAGCAGCCAATTTGGCGGTCCTAGCACAGATACGCAGTATTTT. Its protein product is CASSQFGGPSTDTQYF.

The V call is TRBV7-3, the J call TRBJ2-1, with 8 bases identical to TRBD2. The CDR3 covers 17 residues. V dropped 1 base and J dropped 4; count of bases not matched to a gene: 9. Looked up from germline, CDR1 is SGHTA and CDR2 is FQGTGA. The CDR3 sequence is CASSLSGGAGDYNEQFF. The CDR3 DNA is TGTGCCAGCAGCTTAAGTGGTGGAGCGGGAGATTACAATGAGCAGTTCTTC.

The chain uses TRBV5-1 and TRBJ2-3, with 9 bases that match TRBD1. From germline, CDR1 is SGHRS and CDR2 YFSETQ. Trimming cost V 4 bases and J 0 bases; bases outside gene matches: 3. CDR3 length equals 15 residues. CDR3 nucleotide sequence: TGCGCCAGCAGCACTGGACAGGGGAGCACAGATACGCAGTATTTT. It specifies CASSTGQGSTDTQYF.

This clone was found once. The chain uses TRBV5-1 and TRBJ2-1; 8 bases line up with TRBD2. Germline-derived CDR1 and CDR2 are SGHRS and YFSETQ. The trim removed 0 bases at V and 6 bases at J, leaving 5 bases unmatched. The CDR3 contains 15 residues. CDR3 coding DNA: TGCGCCAGCAGCTTGGGACTAGCGCTTTCCAATGAGCAGTTCTTC. This codes for CASSLGLALSNEQFF.

The rearrangement links TRBV5-5 to TRBJ2-5; D is undetermined. Matching the DNA end better, TRBJ2-7 makes the J call doubtful. The CDR3 consists of 13 residues. Germline CDR1 is SGHKS and CDR2 is YYEKEE (reference sequence). The CDR3 region is CASSLVGYYEQYF. The CDR3 coding sequence is TGTGCCAGCAGCTTAGTCGGCTACTACGAGCAGTACTTC.

This clone was observed once. The genes are TRBV19 and TRBJ1-2; D not resolved. The CDR3 is 13 residues long. V was clipped by 1 base and J by 5 bases, with 8 bases between them. In germline, CDR1 is LNHDA, CDR2 SQIVND (reference sequence). As DNA, the CDR3 is TGTGCCAGTAGTATAGGCGGAGGATATGGCTACACCTTC. This encodes CASSIGGGYGYTF. The variable domain in full, with the rest retrieved from reference TRBV19 and TRBJ1-2, is DGGITQSPKYLFRKEGQNVTLSCEQNLNHDAMYWYRQDPGQGLRLIYYSQIVNDFQKGDIAEGYSVSREKKESFPLTVTSAQKNPTAFYLCASSIGGGYGYTFGSGTRLTVV.

This clone was seen a handful of times. This rearrangement joins TRBV6-1 to TRBJ1-5; 9 bases line up with TRBD1. The CDR3 is 17 amino acids. Germline assignment: CDR1 MNHNS and CDR2 SASEGT. The V gene end was trimmed by 0 bases and the J gene end by 7 bases; junction bases not matched to a gene: 10. The CDR3 is CASSEAVGRGQGQPQHF. The DNA for the CDR3 is TGTGCCAGCAGTGAAGCGGTAGGCAGGGGACAGGGACAGCCCCAGCATTTT.

This clone showed up just once. This sequence joins TRBV4-2 and TRBJ2-5; D is possibly TRBD1 (5 bases). The CDR3 is made up of 16 amino acids. Trimming took off 2 bases at V and 1 base at J, with 14 bases between the two ends. Germline V gene data show CDR1 as LGHNA and CDR2 as YNFKEQ. The CDR3 region is CASSQSQGFGQETQYF. CDR3 DNA sequence: TGTGCCAGCAGCCAATCCCAGGGATTCGGCCAAGAGACCCAGTACTTC.

This chain connects TRBV6-5 to TRBJ2-1; D may be TRBD2 (6 bases). The CDR3 extends over 15 amino acids. Per germline, CDR1 MNHEY and CDR2 SVGAGI. V dropped 6 bases and J dropped 1 base, with 13 bases sitting between them. The CDR3 bases are TGTGCCAGCAGATGGAGGACTACTTCCTACAATGAGCAGTTCTTC. Its protein is CASRWRTTSYNEQFF.

The V and J genes are TRBV7-9 and TRBJ2-1; 8 bases are shared with TRBD1. CDR3 size: 14 residues. The V gene's germline CDR1 is SEHNR and CDR2 FQNEAQ (reference sequence). After removal of 8 bases from V and 9 bases from J, the junction contained 12 bases not matched to a gene. The CDR3, as DNA: TGTGCCAGCGGCACCACAGGGACAGGTAGTGAGCAGTTCTTC. It translates to CASGTTGTGSEQFF.

This sequence joins TRBV7-8 and TRBJ2-7; D unresolved. The CDR3 length is 11 residues. Germline CDR1 reads SGHVS; CDR2 reads FQNEAQ. V lost 3 bases, J lost 3 bases, and 3 bases lay in between. CDR3 sequence: CASSFLYEQYF. DNA of the CDR3: TGTGCCAGCAGCTTCCTCTACGAGCAGTACTTC.

The chain carries TRBV5-1 and TRBJ1-5; TRBD1 matches at 9 bases. Unmatched junction bases numbered 2, after V lost 2 bases and J lost 2 bases. Germline V gene data show CDR1 as SGHRS and CDR2 as YFSETQ. There are 15 residues in the CDR3. CDR3 DNA: TGCGCCAGCAGCTTACGGACAGGGGGCAATCAGCCCCAGCATTTT. It translates to CASSLRTGGNQPQHF.

The genes are TRBV7-8 and TRBJ2-7; D might be TRBD1 (6 bases). Trimming stripped 4 bases from V and 0 bases from J, with 16 bases between. The germline CDR1 and CDR2 sequences are SGHVS and FQNEAQ. CDR3 length: 16 amino acids. CDR3 bases: TGTGCCAGCAGCTCTTACAGGGTGGGGAGCTCCTACGAGCAGTACTTC. Protein sequence: CASSSYRVGSSYEQYF.

The gene calls are TRBV6-1 and TRBJ2-7; possible D gene TRBD2, 6 bases. This CDR3 has 15 residues. V dropped 1 base and J dropped 2 bases, with 12 bases sitting between them. Germline V gives CDR1 MNHNS, CDR2 SASEGT. The CDR3 loop reads CASSEGRGNTYEQYF. The CDR3 DNA sequence: TGTGCCAGCAGTGAAGGGCGGGGCAACACCTACGAGCAGTACTTC.

V and J are TRBV5-1 and TRBJ2-5; 14 positions agree with TRBD2. J lost 6 bases, V lost 4 bases, and 11 bases had no gene match. Per the germline V gene, CDR1 is SGHRS and CDR2 is YFSETQ. This CDR3 is built from 17 residues. CDR3 sequence (DNA): TGCGCCAGCAGCCCGGGAGGGACTAGCGGGAGAGTGAAGACCCAGTACTTC. Translated: CASSPGGTSGRVKTQYF.

V gene TRBV9 combines with J gene TRBJ1-1; TRBD1 agrees at 7 bases. J lost 0 bases, V lost 3 bases, and 5 bases had no gene match. The CDR3 is made up of 15 amino acids. Germline V gives CDR1 SGDLS, CDR2 YYNGEE. The CDR3 loop reads CASSAQGVMNTEAFF. DNA for the CDR3: TGTGCCAGCAGCGCCCAGGGGGTCATGAACACTGAAGCTTTCTTT. The full variable domain, in which reference TRBV9 and TRBJ1-1 provide the parts outside the CDR3, is DSGVTQTPKHLITATGQRVTLRCSPRSGDLSVYWYQQSLDQGLQFLIQYYNGEERAKGNILERFSAQQFPDLHSELNLSSLELGDSALYFCASSAQGVMNTEAFFGQGTRLTVV.

The rearrangement links TRBV7-3 to TRBJ2-1; the D gene is possibly TRBD2 (6 bases). Germline V CDR1 and CDR2: SGHTA, FQGTGA. The CDR3 is made up of 16 amino acids. The V and J ends lost 1 base and 4 bases respectively, with 14 bases between them. The CDR3 nucleotides are TGTGCCAGCAGCTTAAGTGGGACTCAAGATTACAATGAGCAGTTCTTC. Protein product: CASSLSGTQDYNEQFF.

The chain links TRBV30 to TRBJ1-1, with D possibly being TRBD1 (6 bases). Trimming pared 5 bases from V and 3 bases from J, leaving 10 bases between. The CDR3 runs to 12 residues. Germline-derived CDR1 and CDR2 are GTSNPN and SVGIG (reference sequence). In DNA, the CDR3 is TGTGCCTGGGGTAGGGGGTACACTGAAGCTTTCTTT. Translating gives CAWGRGYTEAFF.

The chain employs TRBV2 and TRBJ2-2; 7 bases are shared with TRBD1. Germline CDR1 reads SNHLY; CDR2 reads FYNNEI. The CDR3 is made up of 14 amino acids. Trimming cost V 6 bases and J 7 bases; bases outside gene matches: 8. The CDR3 here is CASRWTGLGGELFF. DNA of the CDR3: TGTGCCAGCAGGTGGACAGGACTTGGCGGGGAGCTGTTTTTT.

The chain uses TRBV5-1 and TRBJ1-1; D remains unclear. The germline V gene encodes CDR1 SGHRS and CDR2 YFSETQ. Trimming shortened V by 5 bases and J by 2 bases, and 25 bases separated the two germline ends. The CDR3 sequence is 18 residues long. CDR3 in amino acids: CASSQWGGAVGSNTEAFF. CDR3 coding DNA: TGCGCCAGCAGTCAGTGGGGAGGAGCCGTAGGATCTAACACTGAAGCTTTCTTT.